These 25 T cell receptor beta chains were all obtained from the same sample, sequenced in a study of T cells in Graves' hyperthyroidism and ophthalmopathy. RNA transcripts gave rise to amplified TCR beta CDR3 regions. The HTBI primer set served for first-round RT-PCR of the TCR CDR3. Each CDR3 protein gets one entry after TCRdb re-called the multiplex PCR reads with MiXCR. The sample lists about 500,000 distinct CDR3 sequences, over 45% occurring once. The source material was peripheral blood or thyroid tissue (not recorded which). All receptors come from an adult woman with Graves' disease, either hyperthyroidism or ophthalmopathy (not recorded which).

This clonotype has more than one count but fewer than ten. The V and J genes are TRBV10-3 and TRBJ1-1, with D possibly TRBD1 on 5 matching bases. V lost 8 bases, J lost 2 bases, and 15 bases lay in between. The CDR3 is made up of 14 amino acids. Germline V gene sequence: CDR1 ENHRY, CDR2 SYGVKD. For the CDR3, the DNA is TGTGCCATCCTCGGGGGTCGCGGAAACACTGAAGCTTTCTTT. Translated: CAILGGRGNTEAFF.

This CDR3 is CASSLAQGRGEKLFF. CDR3 sequence (DNA): TGTGCCAGCAGCTTAGCACAGGGGAGAGGTGAAAAACTGTTTTTT. The chain carries TRBV7-9 and TRBJ1-4, with 7 bases lining up with TRBD1. J gave up 7 bases and V 0 bases, and 5 bases lay outside the gene matches. Looked up from germline, CDR1 is SEHNR and CDR2 is FQNEAQ (reference sequence). This CDR3 is built from 15 residues. Supplemented by reference TRBV7-9 and TRBJ1-4, the full variable domain reads DTGVSQNPRHKITKRGQNVTFRCDPISEHNRLYWYRQTLGQGPEFLTYFQNEAQLEKSRLLSDRFSAERPKGSFSTLEIQRTEQGDSAMYLCASSLAQGRGEKLFFGSGTQLSVL.

Comment on this clonotype: This may stem from a read error, because a much larger clone lies one nucleotide away. The chain links TRBV10-3 to TRBJ1-5; D not certain. V was cut by 6 bases and J by 4 bases, with 13 bases left in between. Germline-derived CDR1 and CDR2 are ENHRY and SYGVKD. The CDR3 is 14 amino acids. CDR3 loop: CAIRRGGSNQPQHF. The CDR3 DNA follows: TGTGCCATCAGACGTGGAGGATCAAATCAGCCCCAGCATTTT.

This clonotype was detected once. The V call is TRBV11-1, the J call TRBJ2-7, with 8 bases lining up with TRBD2. The V segment lost 5 bases and the J segment 1 base; nucleotides outside the gene matches: 7. CDR3 length equals 15 residues. CDR1 SGHAT and CDR2 FQDESV come from the germline V gene (reference sequence). CDR3 in amino acids: CASSPPSGWSYEQYF. CDR3 in DNA: TGTGCCAGCAGCCCCCCTAGCGGGTGGTCCTACGAGCAGTACTTC.

This chain joins TRBV2 and TRBJ2-6; TRBD1 is a possible D gene (6 bases). This CDR3 is 18 amino acids long. CDR1 is SNHLY, CDR2 FYNNEI, per germline. Trimming removed 2 bases at V and 4 bases at J, with 18 bases between. The CDR3 nucleotides read TGTGCCAGCAGTGAACCTACAGGGTCCGTTCAGGGGGCCAACGTCCTGACTTTC. Its translation: CASSEPTGSVQGANVLTF.

The gene calls are TRBV7-4 and TRBJ1-2; D perhaps matches TRBD1 (6 bases). The CDR3 length is 14 residues. The germline V and J ends were trimmed by 1 base and 2 bases, with 8 bases remaining between them. In germline, CDR1 is SGHVT, CDR2 SQSDAQ. The CDR3 coding sequence is TGTGCCAGCAGCTTAGTCACAGGGAACTATGGCTACACCTTC. As protein: CASSLVTGNYGYTF.

This clonotype was counted ten times or more. The chain combines TRBV19 with TRBJ1-2; 7 nucleotides agree with TRBD1. CDR1 and CDR2 from the germline V gene are LNHDA and SQIVND (reference sequence). J gave up 4 bases and V 6 bases, and 8 bases lay outside the gene matches. The CDR3 loop spans 14 amino acids. The CDR3 coding sequence is TGTGCCAGTAGGAGGGGACAGTCTATCTATGGCTACACCTTC. It specifies CASRRGQSIYGYTF.

The chain joins TRBV10-3 to TRBJ1-2, with D uncertain. CDR1 and CDR2 (germline): ENHRY, SYGVKD. V lost 4 bases and J lost 7, with 19 bases in between. There are 15 residues in the CDR3. DNA of the CDR3: TGTGCCATCAGTGTGATAAGACGGGTTGTTCGTGGCTACACCTTC. Amino acids: CAISVIRRVVRGYTF.

This clonotype has at least ten counts. This chain joins TRBV5-4 and TRBJ1-2; no definite D call. The V gene's germline CDR1 is SGHNT and CDR2 YYREEE (reference sequence). There are 13 residues in the CDR3. Trimming left V 4 bases short and J 3 bases short, with 10 bases between. This CDR3 is CASSPQYDYGYTF. DNA for the CDR3: TGTGCCAGCAGCCCCCAGTACGACTATGGCTACACCTTC. Complete variable domain (other parts from reference TRBV5-4 and TRBJ1-2): ETGVTQSPTHLIKTRGQQVTLRCSSQSGHNTVSWYQQALGQGPQFIFQYYREEENGRGNFPPRFSGLQFPNYSSELNVNALELDDSALYLCASSPQYDYGYTFGSGTRLTVV.

The chain links TRBV7-9 to TRBJ2-2; TRBD2 agrees at 13 bases. V lost 11 bases and J lost 6; bases outside the gene matches: 24. This CDR3 has 20 residues. The V gene's germline CDR1 is SEHNR and CDR2 FQNEAQ (reference sequence). CDR3 in amino acids: CAVQQIKTSGRRYFPGELFF. The CDR3 nucleotides read TGTGCCGTCCAACAAATCAAGACTAGCGGGAGGCGTTACTTCCCCGGGGAGCTGTTTTTT.

V and J are TRBV2 and TRBJ1-5; D possibly corresponds to TRBD1 (5 bases). The V end was cut by 4 bases, the J end by 5 bases, with 12 bases between. CDR1 and CDR2 from the germline V gene are SNHLY and FYNNEI. This CDR3 comprises 14 residues. The CDR3 loop is CASSVRGVDQPQHF. The CDR3 DNA is TGTGCCAGCAGTGTAAGAGGGGTTGATCAGCCCCAGCATTTT.

This clonotype was seen ten or more times. The V and J genes are TRBV20-1 and TRBJ2-7; D gene ambiguous. V shed 2 bases and J shed 0 bases, with 11 bases lying between them. Germline V CDR1 and CDR2: DFQATT, SNEGSKA (reference sequence). This CDR3 contains 14 residues. CDR3 in DNA: TGCAGTGCTAGAATCGGAACCAGCTCCTACGAGCAGTACTTC. Translated: CSARIGTSSYEQYF.

The chain has TRBV2 and TRBJ1-1; D gene ambiguous. CDR1 and CDR2 from the germline V gene are SNHLY and FYNNEI. The CDR3 contains 13 residues. Trimming cost V 4 bases and J 3 bases, with 9 bases left between them. CDR3 loop: CASSAGSYTEAFF. Written as DNA, the CDR3 is TGTGCCAGCAGTGCGGGGAGTTACACTGAAGCTTTCTTT.

The V call is TRBV29-1, the J call TRBJ2-3; TRBD2 matches 11 bases. CDR3 length: 14 residues. The J segment lost 9 bases and the V segment lost 2 bases, leaving 7 bases of the junction unmatched. In germline, CDR1 is SQVTM, CDR2 ANQGSEA. The CDR3: CSVEWASGRYTQYF. The CDR3 DNA reads as TGCAGCGTTGAATGGGCTAGCGGGAGGTACACGCAGTATTTT.

This clonotype occurred a few times. The chain recombines TRBV7-9 with TRBJ2-5; D may be TRBD1 or TRBD2 (5 bases each). The CDR3 covers 15 residues. V dropped 4 bases and J dropped 1 base, with 13 bases sitting between them. CDR1 and CDR2 from the germline V gene are SEHNR and FQNEAQ (reference sequence). The CDR3 is CASSSPGPGQETQYF. CDR3 in DNA: TGTGCCAGCAGCTCCCCGGGACCTGGCCAAGAGACCCAGTACTTC.

This chain joins TRBV7-8 and TRBJ2-5; no reliable D call. The germline gives CDR1 SGHVS, CDR2 FQNEAQ. V was clipped by 3 bases and J by 5 bases, with 13 bases between them. The CDR3 runs to 14 residues. The CDR3 region has the DNA TGTGCCAGCAGCTTCGGGCCCCTAAGGGAGACCCAGTACTTC. This translates into CASSFGPLRETQYF.

In this sample, this clonotype turned up many times. The chain carries TRBV12-3 or TRBV12-4 and TRBJ1-2; D is perhaps TRBD1 (5 bases). V lost 1 base and J 4 bases, leaving 16 bases between the germline ends. The CDR3 runs to 16 residues. The CDR3 loop reads CASSLGGAPHAYGYTF. The CDR3 DNA is TGTGCCAGCAGTTTAGGAGGGGCACCTCACGCCTATGGCTACACCTTC.

The chain uses TRBV7-2 and TRBJ1-4; D ambiguous. Trimming took 6 bases from V and 5 from J, leaving 13 bases between them. This CDR3 contains 14 residues. Germline loops: CDR1 SGHTA, CDR2 FQGNSA. CDR3 DNA: TGTGCCAGCAGGCGAATGGGGAACAATGAAAAACTGTTTTTT. Translating gives CASRRMGNNEKLFF.

Points on this clonotype: Germline is not matched at one junction end, which may reflect a read error. The CDR3, as DNA: TGTGCCAGCAGCCCCCGCGGCGGGAGAGGGACCGGGGAGCTGTACTTC. The encoded protein is CASSPRGGRGTGELYF. The chain employs TRBV7-2 and TRBJ2-7; 7 bases align to TRBD2. The CDR3 contains 16 residues. Looked up from germline, CDR1 is SGHTA and CDR2 is FQGNSA.

The V call is TRBV4-3, the J call TRBJ2-5, with 10 bases matching TRBD2. V trimming: 4 bases; J trimming: 5 bases; junction bases outside the gene matches: 4. The CDR3 has 14 residues. The germline V gene encodes CDR1 LGHNA and CDR2 YSLEER. For the CDR3, the DNA is TGCGCCAGCAGCCCTAGCGGGAGAATCGAGACCCAGTACTTC. Its protein product is CASSPSGRIETQYF.

The gene calls are TRBV2 and TRBJ1-2; 9 positions agree with TRBD1. V was pared by 4 bases and J by 6 bases, with 12 bases of the junction left unmatched. Germline CDR1 reads SNHLY; CDR2 reads FYNNEI. The CDR3 contains 16 residues. CDR3 nucleotide sequence: TGTGCCAGCAGTGCCGGCAAAACTACAGGGGGCGATGGCTACACCTTC. Translation: CASSAGKTTGGDGYTF. Filled out from reference TRBV2 and TRBJ1-2, the complete variable domain reads EPEVTQTPSHQVTQMGQEVILRCVPISNHLYFYWYRQILGQKVEFLVSFYNNEISEKSEIFDDQFSVERPDGSNFTLKIRSTKLEDSAMYFCASSAGKTTGGDGYTFGSGTRLTVV.

The chain combines TRBV24-1 with TRBJ2-2, with 12 bases aligning to TRBD2. Germline values: CDR1 KGHDR, CDR2 SFDVKD. The CDR3 totals 17 residues. Trimming took 5 bases from V and 5 from J; bases not matched to a gene: 8. The CDR3 DNA follows: TGTGCCACCAGTGGTAGGACTAGCGGGATGGTGACCGGGGAGCTGTTTTTT. It codes for CATSGRTSGMVTGELFF.

This clonotype was counted ten times or more. The chain joins TRBV7-8 to TRBJ2-7; D is ambiguous. Germline loops: CDR1 SGHVS, CDR2 FQNEAQ. This CDR3 comprises 15 residues. Trimming took 1 base from V and 4 from J, leaving 14 bases between them. The CDR3 protein is CASSLVFSGLYEQYF. CDR3 nucleotides: TGTGCCAGCAGCTTAGTATTTTCCGGATTATACGAGCAGTACTTC.

This clonotype was recorded at least ten times. This rearrangement joins TRBV20-1 to TRBJ2-7; a weak D match, TRBD1 (6 bases). V dropped 0 bases and J dropped 3 bases, with 15 bases sitting between them. The germline V gene encodes CDR1 DFQATT and CDR2 SNEGSKA (reference sequence). The CDR3 is 15 amino acids. CDR3 nucleotide sequence: TGCAGTGCTAGAGATGTAGAGAGACAGGTCTACGAGCAGTACTTC. As protein: CSARDVERQVYEQYF.

The CDR3 coding sequence is TGTGCCAGCAGCCCGAGAGGGGATCAGCCCCAGTACTTC. It specifies CASSPRGDQPQYF. The chain couples TRBV7-9 to TRBJ2-5; either TRBD1 or TRBD2 may fit D (5 bases each). This CDR3 is 13 amino acids long. With 5 bases removed from V and 9 bases from J, the gap between germline ends came to 16 bases. Germline CDR1 and CDR2: SEHNR and FQNEAQ (reference sequence).